The TCR beta chain described here comes from a study of cytomegalovirus exposure and HLA in healthy donors. Study background: Approximately 180 million T cells yielded 117 million unique TCR beta sequences, as an earlier analysis found. General study results and limits: In an earlier analysis, about 87% or about 30%: the productive usage of most TCR beta V segments.

As for the donors, each was a healthy bone marrow donor. Details on this clone: Its antigen is not identified.

Both 60 Vbeta primers and 13 Jbeta primers went into the PCR. Data came from immunoSEQ multiplex PCR; TCRdb stores just in-frame clones and leaves some out. The repertoire holds 150,000 to 200,000 clones, with 70% to 80% as singletons. The CDR3 sequence is 14 residues long. The ends were cut back, 0 bases at V and 0 bases at J, with 7 bases in the middle. Germline V CDR1 and CDR2: SGHRS, YFSETQ. The sample was PBMCs. This chain uses TRBV5-1 with TRBJ2-7; D gene ambiguous. The receptor was derived from a woman between 50 and 59 years old in good health and CMV-seronegative. The CDR3 protein is CASSLELYSYEQYF. The CDR3, as DNA: TGCGCCAGCAGCTTGGAACTATACTCCTACGAGCAGTACTTC.